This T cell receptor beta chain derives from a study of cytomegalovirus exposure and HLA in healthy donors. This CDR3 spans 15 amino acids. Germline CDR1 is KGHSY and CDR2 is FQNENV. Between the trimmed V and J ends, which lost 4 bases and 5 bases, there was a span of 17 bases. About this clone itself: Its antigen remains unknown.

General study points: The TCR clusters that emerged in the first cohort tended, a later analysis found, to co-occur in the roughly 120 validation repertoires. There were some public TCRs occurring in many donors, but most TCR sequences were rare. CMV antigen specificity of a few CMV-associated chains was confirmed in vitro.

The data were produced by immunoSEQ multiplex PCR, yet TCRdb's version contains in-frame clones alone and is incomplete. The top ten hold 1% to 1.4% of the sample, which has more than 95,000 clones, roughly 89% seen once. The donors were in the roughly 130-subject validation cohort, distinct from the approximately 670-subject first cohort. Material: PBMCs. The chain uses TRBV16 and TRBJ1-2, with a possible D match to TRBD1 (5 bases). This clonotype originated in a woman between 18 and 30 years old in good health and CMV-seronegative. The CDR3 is CASSPPGEGWYGYTF. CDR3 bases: TGTGCCAGCAGCCCTCCGGGGGAGGGCTGGTATGGCTACACCTTC.